Listed below are T cell receptor beta chains from one sample, sequenced in a study of blood T cell repertoires in COVID-19. The data were produced by immunoSEQ multiplex PCR, yet TCRdb's version contains in-frame clones alone and is incomplete. The data contain approximately 290,000 clones, around 87% of them singletons. The sequencing input was PBMCs or T cells enriched from blood (not recorded which). The source is a young woman with acute COVID-19. The CDR3 runs from the conserved cysteine through the conserved F or W. D genes are given only for firm matches.

J: TRBJ1-4
length: 19
V: TRBV28
D: TRBD1
CDR3: CASSFLRQGATPTNEKLFF
DNA: TGTGCCAGCAGTTTTCTCCGACAGGGGGCAACTCCAACTAATGAAAAACTGTTTTTT

J: TRBJ2-3
length: 14
V: TRBV9
D: -
CDR3: CASSVDRGTDTQYF
DNA: TGTGCCAGCAGCGTAGACCGGGGGACAGATACGCAGTATTTT

J: TRBJ2-7
length: 13
V: TRBV11-3
D: -
CDR3: CASTRRGRLEQYF
DNA: TGTGCCAGCACCCGAAGGGGCAGGCTGGAGCAGTACTTC

J: TRBJ1-2
length: 13
V: TRBV19
D: -
CDR3: CASSPQAGAGYTF
DNA: TGTGCCAGTAGTCCCCAGGCAGGGGCAGGCTACACCTTC

J: TRBJ2-1
length: 15
V: TRBV3-1/TRBV3-2
D: TRBD2
CDR3: CASSQTWGRGGEQFF
DNA: TGTGCCAGCAGCCAAACGTGGGGGAGGGGCGGTGAGCAGTTCTTC

J: TRBJ1-1
length: 13
V: TRBV27
D: -
CDR3: CASSLGQNTEAFF
DNA: TGTGCCAGCAGTTTGGGACAGAACACTGAAGCTTTCTTT

J: TRBJ2-7
length: 15
V: TRBV18
D: TRBD1
CDR3: CASSSQTGTGNEQYF
DNA: TGTGCCAGCTCATCTCAAACCGGGACAGGGAACGAGCAGTACTTC

J: TRBJ1-6
length: 16
V: TRBV4-1
D: TRBD1
CDR3: CASSQEGTGTNSPLHF
DNA: TGCGCCAGCAGCCAAGAAGGGACAGGGACGAATTCACCCCTCCACTTT

J: TRBJ2-5
length: 16
V: TRBV5-1
D: TRBD2
CDR3: CASSLERGPPQETQYF
DNA: TGCGCCAGCAGCTTGGAGCGGGGGCCGCCCCAAGAGACCCAGTACTTC

J: TRBJ2-5
length: 14
V: TRBV2
D: TRBD2
CDR3: CASSVMEGGRTQYF
DNA: TGTGCCAGCAGTGTGATGGAGGGAGGGAGGACCCAGTACTTC

J: TRBJ1-6
length: 15
V: TRBV28
D: TRBD1
CDR3: CASSVRDRPNSPLHF
DNA: TGTGCCAGCAGTGTCCGGGACAGGCCTAATTCACCCCTCCACTTT

J: TRBJ2-3
length: 15
V: TRBV29-1
D: TRBD2
CDR3: CSARLAPRITDTQYF
DNA: TGCAGCGCAAGACTAGCGCCCCGGATCACAGATACGCAGTATTTT

J: TRBJ1-1
length: 14
V: TRBV28
D: -
CDR3: CASSFTSYRTEAFF
DNA: TGTGCCAGCAGTTTCACAAGTTATCGAACTGAAGCTTTCTTT

J: TRBJ2-7
length: 11
V: TRBV7-9
D: TRBD1
CDR3: CASSPGQGFHF
DNA: TGTGCCAGCAGCCCGGGACAGGGCTTTCACTTC

J: TRBJ1-4
length: 13
V: TRBV10-3
D: -
CDR3: CAIRAGPGEKLFF
DNA: TGTGCCATCAGGGCCGGCCCGGGTGAAAAACTGTTTTTT

J: TRBJ2-2
length: 18
V: TRBV9
D: TRBD2
CDR3: CASSVTQLAGVGTGELFF
DNA: TGTGCCAGCAGCGTCACCCAACTAGCGGGAGTGGGGACCGGGGAGCTGTTTTTT

J: TRBJ2-1
length: 16
V: TRBV11-2
D: TRBD1
CDR3: CASSARQGKRNNEQFF
DNA: TGTGCCAGCAGCGCCAGACAGGGGAAAAGGAACAATGAGCAGTTCTTC

J: TRBJ2-7
length: 17
V: TRBV7-9
D: TRBD2
CDR3: CASSASGGAGGSYEQYF
DNA: TGTGCCAGCAGCGCTTCGGGAGGAGCGGGAGGTTCCTACGAGCAGTACTTC

J: TRBJ1-2
length: 15
V: TRBV5-1
D: -
CDR3: CASSLAGPLAYGYTF
DNA: TGCGCCAGCAGCTTGGCCGGGCCACTAGCCTATGGCTACACCTTC

J: TRBJ1-4
length: 17
V: TRBV7-9
D: -
CDR3: CASSLVWTRSTNEKLFF
DNA: TGTGCCAGCAGCTTAGTGTGGACACGATCCACTAATGAAAAACTGTTTTTT

J: TRBJ2-1
length: 15
V: TRBV5-6
D: TRBD2
CDR3: CASSLVASGVNEQFF
DNA: TGTGCCAGCAGCTTGGTTGCTAGCGGGGTCAATGAGCAGTTCTTC

J: TRBJ2-1
length: 12
V: TRBV2
D: -
CDR3: CASSEDLEEQFF
DNA: TGTGCCAGCAGTGAAGACCTAGAAGAGCAGTTCTTC

J: TRBJ1-3
length: 17
V: TRBV29-1
D: -
CDR3: CSVEDPTRTGYGNTIYF
DNA: TGCAGCGTTGAAGACCCGACTCGTACAGGGTATGGAAACACCATATATTTT

J: TRBJ2-7
length: 13
V: TRBV7-9
D: -
CDR3: CASGIKGGNEQYF
DNA: TGTGCCAGCGGCATAAAGGGGGGGAACGAGCAGTACTTC

J: TRBJ2-1
length: 14
V: TRBV2
D: TRBD2
CDR3: CASKETSGYNEQFF
DNA: TGTGCCAGCAAGGAGACTAGCGGCTACAATGAGCAGTTCTTC

J: TRBJ2-2
length: 16
V: TRBV2
D: TRBD2
CDR3: CASSVETSGNTGELFF
DNA: TGTGCCAGCAGTGTAGAGACTAGCGGAAACACCGGGGAGCTGTTTTTT

J: TRBJ1-6
length: 13
V: TRBV4-1
D: -
CDR3: CASTTEIYSPLHF
DNA: TGCGCCAGCACCACAGAGATATATTCACCCCTCCACTTT

J: TRBJ2-7
length: 15
V: TRBV7-9
D: TRBD2
CDR3: CASSLAMGLGGEQYF
DNA: TGTGCCAGCAGCTTAGCGATGGGACTAGGGGGAGAGCAGTACTTC

J: TRBJ1-6
length: 15
V: TRBV5-1
D: -
CDR3: CASSLVPGRDSPLHF
DNA: TGCGCCAGCAGCTTGGTTCCAGGGCGCGATTCACCCCTCCACTTT

J: TRBJ1-2
length: 15
V: TRBV9
D: -
CDR3: CASSVKPSGDYGYTF
DNA: TGTGCCAGCAGCGTAAAACCCTCAGGGGACTATGGCTACACCTTC

J: TRBJ2-3
length: 15
V: TRBV7-9
D: -
CDR3: CASNLVAARWNTQYF
DNA: TGTGCCAGCAATTTGGTAGCGGCGAGGTGGAATACGCAGTATTTT

J: TRBJ1-2
length: 15
V: TRBV2
D: -
CDR3: CASSDIRVAFGGYTF
DNA: TGTGCCAGCAGTGATATCCGGGTTGCCTTTGGTGGCTACACCTTC

J: TRBJ1-4
length: 14
V: TRBV29-1
D: -
CDR3: CSVGSGQPNEKLFF
DNA: TGCAGCGTTGGCTCCGGACAGCCTAATGAAAAACTGTTTTTT

J: TRBJ2-2
length: 14
V: TRBV29-1
D: -
CDR3: CSVVSDRNTGELFF
DNA: TGCAGCGTCGTCTCCGACAGAAACACCGGGGAGCTGTTTTTT

J: TRBJ1-6
length: 16
V: TRBV27
D: TRBD1
CDR3: CASISTAGTANSPLHF
DNA: TGTGCCAGCATCTCTACCGCAGGGACAGCAAATTCACCCCTCCACTTT